The 5 T cell receptor beta chains below all came from one sample that was sequenced in a study of blood T cell repertoires in COVID-19. This table comes from immunoSEQ multiplex PCR, and its TCRdb copy is limited to in-frame clones, with some not included. Among 100,000 to 150,000 clones listed, around nine tenths were seen once. What was sequenced was peripheral blood. These receptors were taken from a woman aged 70-85 years with COVID-19, enrolled during active disease.

The chain carries TRBV18 and TRBJ2-1, with 10 bases that match TRBD1. The CDR3 runs to 17 residues. Unmatched junction bases numbered 6, after V lost 3 bases and J lost 1 base. Germline lookup yields CDR1 KGHSH and CDR2 LQKENI. The CDR3 coding sequence is TGTGCCAGCTCACCGACAGGGGGCTTGGGGTCCTACAATGAGCAGTTCTTC. Its protein is CASSPTGGLGSYNEQFF.

On this clone: At one end the junction does not follow the germline gene, possibly because of a read error. The rearrangement joins TRBV6-5 to TRBJ1-1, with 10 nucleotides matching TRBD1. CDR1 is MNHEY, CDR2 SVGAGI, per germline. This CDR3 contains 13 residues. The CDR3 bases are TGTGCCAGCAGTAGACCGACAGGGGGCGATGGGCTCTTT. It specifies CASSRPTGGDGLF.

The chain links TRBV29-1 to TRBJ2-7; a possible D gene is TRBD1 (5 bases). This CDR3 contains 15 residues. V lost 5 bases, J lost 5 bases, and 22 bases lay in between. The germline V gene has CDR1 SQVTM and CDR2 ANQGSEA. Written as DNA, the CDR3 is TGCAGCGTTCGGACAAGGCTTTTGACCTTGAACGAGCAGTACTTC. Translation gives CSVRTRLLTLNEQYF.

J is TRBJ1-1 and V is TRBV11-2, with D possibly being TRBD1 (6 bases). Trimming removed 5 bases at V and 7 bases at J, with 11 bases between. This CDR3 region has 12 residues. CDR1 SGHAT and CDR2 FQNNGV come from the germline V gene. Written as DNA, the CDR3 is TGTGCCAGCAGCCAACAGGGAATTGAAGCTTTCTTT. Amino acid sequence: CASSQQGIEAFF.

The chain is built from TRBV30 and TRBJ1-6, with D unclear. Trimming removed 0 bases at V and 7 bases at J, with 10 bases between. Germline CDR1 and CDR2: GTSNPN and SVGIG (reference sequence). There are 14 residues in the CDR3. The CDR3 coding sequence is TGTGCCTGGAGTGTTGGAGTTAAGAATTCACCCCTCCACTTT. The encoded protein is CAWSVGVKNSPLHF.